A selection of T cell receptor beta chains follows, all from one sample in a study of metastatic and nonmetastatic thyroid tumors. MiXCR was used by TCRdb to re-call the PCR reads. The table lists 19,000 or so clones, 30% to 35% of them singletons. Sequencing was performed on adjacent normal tissue. The receptors come from a female donor with papillary thyroid cancer or a benign thyroid nodule (not recorded which). Some clones in this sample may be carry-over from other donors' samples. Each CDR3 is given with its conserved first and last residue. Each record gives: CDR3 length, J gene, clone size, D gene, V gene, CDR3 protein, CDR3 DNA. A D gene is named only where the DNA matches it firmly. The size of a clone is reported for some rows only, either as once, few or many, or as a class for expanded clones.

CDR3 length: 16
J gene: TRBJ1-6
clone size: -
D gene: -
V gene: TRBV6-1
CDR3 protein: CASSESPTSGGSPLHF
CDR3 DNA: TGTGCCAGCAGTGAATCCCCAACCTCGGGCGGCTCACCCCTCCACTTT

CDR3 length: 14
J gene: TRBJ2-3
clone size: -
D gene: TRBD1
V gene: TRBV20-1
CDR3 protein: CSASGQGSTDTQYF
CDR3 DNA: TGCAGTGCTTCCGGACAGGGTAGCACAGATACGCAGTATTTT

CDR3 length: 15
J gene: TRBJ2-2
clone size: once
D gene: -
V gene: TRBV20-1
CDR3 protein: CSASQGLENTGELFF
CDR3 DNA: TGCAGTGCTTCACAGGGCCTCGAGAACACCGGGGAGCTGTTTTTT

CDR3 length: 17
J gene: TRBJ2-1
clone size: -
D gene: TRBD2
V gene: TRBV5-6
CDR3 protein: CASSSGSGGSSYNEQFF
CDR3 DNA: TGTGCCAGCAGCTCTGGATCGGGAGGGAGCTCCTACAATGAGCAGTTCTTC

CDR3 length: 14
J gene: TRBJ1-1
clone size: -
D gene: -
V gene: TRBV19
CDR3 protein: CASSIVGRDTEAFF
CDR3 DNA: TGTGCCAGTAGTATTGTAGGGCGGGACACTGAAGCTTTCTTT

CDR3 length: 14
J gene: TRBJ1-5
clone size: few
D gene: -
V gene: TRBV28
CDR3 protein: CASSLEGRNQPQHF
CDR3 DNA: TGTGCCAGCAGCTTGGAGGGCCGCAATCAGCCCCAGCATTTT

CDR3 length: 16
J gene: TRBJ2-1
clone size: few
D gene: -
V gene: TRBV11-2
CDR3 protein: CASSLVTGLSYNEQFF
CDR3 DNA: TGTGCCAGCAGCTTAGTTACGGGGCTGTCCTACAATGAGCAGTTCTTC

CDR3 length: 18
J gene: TRBJ1-6
clone size: -
D gene: TRBD1
V gene: TRBV4-3
CDR3 protein: CASSHEPTGGALNSPLHF
CDR3 DNA: TGCGCCAGCAGCCACGAACCGACAGGGGGCGCGTTGAATTCACCCCTCCACTTT

CDR3 length: 16
J gene: TRBJ2-1
clone size: -
D gene: TRBD2
V gene: TRBV4-1
CDR3 protein: CASSQGVTSGGRRQFF
CDR3 DNA: TGCGCCAGCAGCCAAGGAGTGACTAGCGGGGGAAGAAGGCAGTTCTTC

CDR3 length: 13
J gene: TRBJ2-7
clone size: -
D gene: -
V gene: TRBV5-1
CDR3 protein: CASSGTLSYEQYF
CDR3 DNA: TGCGCCAGCAGTGGGACATTGTCCTACGAGCAGTACTTC

CDR3 length: 13
J gene: TRBJ2-7
clone size: many
D gene: TRBD2
V gene: TRBV20-1
CDR3 protein: CSAGTSSQLGQYF
CDR3 DNA: TGCAGTGCTGGGACTAGCAGCCAACTCGGGCAGTACTTC

CDR3 length: 12
J gene: TRBJ1-4
clone size: many
D gene: -
V gene: TRBV29-1
CDR3 protein: CSVEHGTEKLFF
CDR3 DNA: TGCAGCGTTGAACATGGAACTGAAAAACTGTTTTTT

CDR3 length: 13
J gene: TRBJ1-1
clone size: many
D gene: -
V gene: TRBV7-9
CDR3 protein: CASSGSVNTEAFF
CDR3 DNA: TGTGCCAGCTCGGGGTCGGTGAACACTGAAGCTTTCTTT

CDR3 length: 15
J gene: TRBJ2-5
clone size: -
D gene: TRBD2
V gene: TRBV6-1
CDR3 protein: CASNLLAGGGETQYF
CDR3 DNA: TGTGCCAGCAACCTACTAGCGGGAGGAGGTGAGACCCAGTACTTC

CDR3 length: 15
J gene: TRBJ1-2
clone size: -
D gene: TRBD1
V gene: TRBV5-1
CDR3 protein: CASSIQGGRSYGYTF
CDR3 DNA: TGCGCCAGCAGCATTCAGGGGGGGCGTTCCTATGGCTACACCTTC

CDR3 length: 17
J gene: TRBJ2-5
clone size: many
D gene: TRBD2
V gene: TRBV7-9
CDR3 protein: CASSWTSGGAGQETQYF
CDR3 DNA: TGTGCCAGCAGCTGGACTAGCGGGGGGGCCGGGCAAGAGACCCAGTACTTC

CDR3 length: 16
J gene: TRBJ1-3
clone size: once
D gene: -
V gene: TRBV2
CDR3 protein: CASSEFGRGFGNTIYF
CDR3 DNA: TGTGCCAGCAGTGAATTTGGCAGGGGTTTCGGAAACACCATATATTTT

CDR3 length: 18
J gene: TRBJ1-1
clone size: many
D gene: TRBD1
V gene: TRBV9
CDR3 protein: CASGRALQGAGIGAEAFF
CDR3 DNA: TGTGCCAGCGGACGAGCCCTACAGGGGGCCGGGATAGGCGCTGAAGCTTTCTTT

CDR3 length: 16
J gene: TRBJ2-1
clone size: few
D gene: TRBD1
V gene: TRBV19
CDR3 protein: CASSRMWDRAYNEQFF
CDR3 DNA: TGTGCCAGTAGCCGGATGTGGGACAGGGCCTACAATGAGCAGTTCTTC

CDR3 length: 14
J gene: TRBJ1-2
clone size: medium-sized
D gene: -
V gene: TRBV6-1
CDR3 protein: CASSAAGTFYGYTF
CDR3 DNA: TGTGCCAGCAGTGCCGCCGGGACGTTCTATGGCTACACCTTC

CDR3 length: 16
J gene: TRBJ2-7
clone size: -
D gene: TRBD1
V gene: TRBV30
CDR3 protein: CALMVLDRGFSYEQYF
CDR3 DNA: TGTGCCCTAATGGTTCTAGACAGGGGGTTCTCCTACGAGCAGTACTTC

CDR3 length: 14
J gene: TRBJ2-2
clone size: few
D gene: -
V gene: TRBV6-1
CDR3 protein: CASNGGTFTGELFF
CDR3 DNA: TGTGCCAGCAATGGTGGGACCTTCACCGGGGAGCTGTTTTTT

CDR3 length: 14
J gene: TRBJ1-1
clone size: many
D gene: -
V gene: TRBV2
CDR3 protein: CASSEARSGTEAFF
CDR3 DNA: TGTGCCAGCAGTGAAGCAAGATCAGGGACTGAAGCTTTCTTT

CDR3 length: 14
J gene: TRBJ2-5
clone size: many
D gene: -
V gene: TRBV18
CDR3 protein: CASSPYGSQETQYF
CDR3 DNA: TGTGCCAGCTCACCCTACGGGAGTCAAGAGACCCAGTACTTC

CDR3 length: 13
J gene: TRBJ1-5
clone size: few
D gene: -
V gene: TRBV6-8
CDR3 protein: CATESGGNQPQHF
CDR3 DNA: TGTGCCACCGAATCAGGAGGCAATCAGCCCCAGCATTTT

CDR3 length: 13
J gene: TRBJ1-1
clone size: -
D gene: -
V gene: TRBV28
CDR3 protein: CASSFTGNTEAFF
CDR3 DNA: TGTGCCAGCAGTTTCACAGGGAACACTGAAGCTTTCTTT

CDR3 length: 13
J gene: TRBJ1-6
clone size: medium-sized
D gene: -
V gene: TRBV10-2
CDR3 protein: CASIRSDNSPLHF
CDR3 DNA: TGCGCCAGCATACGGTCCGATAATTCACCCCTCCACTTT

CDR3 length: 16
J gene: TRBJ2-7
clone size: once
D gene: TRBD2
V gene: TRBV9
CDR3 protein: CASSGGGPPGQDEQYF
CDR3 DNA: TGTGCCAGCAGCGGGGGGGGTCCTCCCGGGCAGGACGAGCAGTACTTC

CDR3 length: 12
J gene: TRBJ2-2
clone size: few
D gene: -
V gene: TRBV10-1
CDR3 protein: CATKGNTGELFF
CDR3 DNA: TGCGCCACCAAAGGGAACACCGGGGAGCTGTTTTTT

CDR3 length: 16
J gene: TRBJ1-6
clone size: -
D gene: TRBD1
V gene: TRBV6-2/TRBV6-3
CDR3 protein: CASSEDRGSYNSPLHF
CDR3 DNA: TGTGCCAGCAGCGAGGACAGGGGCTCCTATAATTCACCCCTCCACTTT

CDR3 length: 13
J gene: TRBJ2-2
clone size: -
D gene: TRBD2
V gene: TRBV20-1
CDR3 protein: CSAIPSGAGELFF
CDR3 DNA: TGCAGTGCTATACCTAGCGGGGCTGGGGAGCTGTTTTTT

CDR3 length: 15
J gene: TRBJ1-2
clone size: -
D gene: -
V gene: TRBV2
CDR3 protein: CASLDPRQCLYGYTF
CDR3 DNA: TGTGCCAGCTTGGACCCCAGACAGTGCCTTTATGGCTACACCTTC

CDR3 length: 14
J gene: TRBJ2-5
clone size: few
D gene: TRBD2
V gene: TRBV19
CDR3 protein: CAIRTSGRLQTQYF
CDR3 DNA: TGTGCCATAAGGACTAGCGGGAGGTTGCAGACCCAGTACTTC

CDR3 length: 16
J gene: TRBJ2-3
clone size: medium-sized
D gene: TRBD2
V gene: TRBV27
CDR3 protein: CASSPLGLAGGDTQYF
CDR3 DNA: TGTGCCAGCAGTCCCCTGGGACTAGCGGGGGGAGATACGCAGTATTTT

CDR3 length: 13
J gene: TRBJ1-1
clone size: few
D gene: -
V gene: TRBV7-9
CDR3 protein: CASRGGMNTEAFF
CDR3 DNA: TGTGCCAGCAGGGGGGGGATGAACACTGAAGCTTTCTTT

CDR3 length: 15
J gene: TRBJ1-5
clone size: many
D gene: -
V gene: TRBV4-1
CDR3 protein: CASSQGSGSNQPQHF
CDR3 DNA: TGCGCCAGCAGCCAAGGTTCAGGGAGCAATCAGCCCCAGCATTTT

CDR3 length: 15
J gene: TRBJ2-2
clone size: -
D gene: -
V gene: TRBV4-2
CDR3 protein: CASSQVMQGFGELFF
CDR3 DNA: TGTGCCAGCAGCCAAGTGATGCAGGGATTCGGGGAGCTGTTTTTT

CDR3 length: 14
J gene: TRBJ2-1
clone size: once
D gene: -
V gene: TRBV14
CDR3 protein: CASSRPGTHNEQFF
CDR3 DNA: TGTGCCAGCAGCCGTCCCGGAACCCACAATGAGCAGTTCTTC

CDR3 length: 15
J gene: TRBJ2-3
clone size: medium-sized
D gene: TRBD2
V gene: TRBV27
CDR3 protein: CASSLTSGSTDTQYF
CDR3 DNA: TGTGCCAGCAGTTTAACTAGCGGGTCCACAGATACGCAGTATTTT

CDR3 length: 14
J gene: TRBJ1-1
clone size: many
D gene: -
V gene: TRBV6-1
CDR3 protein: CASSVRGWNTEAFF
CDR3 DNA: TGTGCCAGCAGTGTCAGGGGATGGAACACTGAAGCTTTCTTT

CDR3 length: 14
J gene: TRBJ2-2
clone size: many
D gene: -
V gene: TRBV5-6
CDR3 protein: CASSLEWRTGELFF
CDR3 DNA: TGTGCCAGCAGCTTGGAGTGGAGGACCGGGGAGCTGTTTTTT

CDR3 length: 16
J gene: TRBJ1-1
clone size: many
D gene: TRBD1
V gene: TRBV11-2
CDR3 protein: CASSPWDRGQETEAFF
CDR3 DNA: TGTGCCAGCAGCCCGTGGGACAGGGGGCAAGAGACTGAAGCTTTCTTT

CDR3 length: 18
J gene: TRBJ2-2
clone size: -
D gene: -
V gene: TRBV20-1
CDR3 protein: CSASGSLLALANTGELFF
CDR3 DNA: TGCAGTGCTAGCGGAAGCCTCCTAGCGCTGGCGAACACCGGGGAGCTGTTTTTT

CDR3 length: 14
J gene: TRBJ2-7
clone size: -
D gene: -
V gene: TRBV4-1
CDR3 protein: CASSQGQGNGEQYF
CDR3 DNA: TGCGCCAGCAGCCAAGGCCAGGGGAATGGCGAGCAGTACTTC

CDR3 length: 14
J gene: TRBJ2-7
clone size: -
D gene: TRBD2
V gene: TRBV2
CDR3 protein: CASSLAGVSYEQYF
CDR3 DNA: TGTGCCAGCAGTCTAGCGGGGGTCTCCTACGAGCAGTACTTC

CDR3 length: 14
J gene: TRBJ2-7
clone size: -
D gene: -
V gene: TRBV2
CDR3 protein: CASSVTGRSDEQYF
CDR3 DNA: TGTGCCAGCAGTGTGACAGGGAGGAGTGACGAGCAGTACTTC

CDR3 length: 13
J gene: TRBJ1-1
clone size: -
D gene: -
V gene: TRBV4-1
CDR3 protein: CASSQVLNTEAFF
CDR3 DNA: TGCGCCAGCAGCCAAGTATTGAACACTGAAGCTTTCTTT